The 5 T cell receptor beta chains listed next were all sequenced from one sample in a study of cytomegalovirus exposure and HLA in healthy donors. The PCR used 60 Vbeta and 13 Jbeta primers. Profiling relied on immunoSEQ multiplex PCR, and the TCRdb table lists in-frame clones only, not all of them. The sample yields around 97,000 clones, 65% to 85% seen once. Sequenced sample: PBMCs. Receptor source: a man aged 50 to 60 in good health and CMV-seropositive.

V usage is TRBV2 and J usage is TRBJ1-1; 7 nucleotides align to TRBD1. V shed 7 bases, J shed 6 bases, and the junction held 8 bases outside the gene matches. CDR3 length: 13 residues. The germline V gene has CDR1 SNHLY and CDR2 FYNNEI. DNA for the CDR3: TGTGCCAGCATTATTGACAGGGACTCTGAAGCTTTCTTT. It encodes CASIIDRDSEAFF.

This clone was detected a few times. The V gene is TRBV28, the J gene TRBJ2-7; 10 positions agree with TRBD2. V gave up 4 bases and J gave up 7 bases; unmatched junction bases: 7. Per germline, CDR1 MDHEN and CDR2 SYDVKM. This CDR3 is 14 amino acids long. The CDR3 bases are TGTGCCAGCAGTTCGGCTAGCGGGAGAGGGGAGCAGTACTTC. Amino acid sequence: CASSSASGRGEQYF.

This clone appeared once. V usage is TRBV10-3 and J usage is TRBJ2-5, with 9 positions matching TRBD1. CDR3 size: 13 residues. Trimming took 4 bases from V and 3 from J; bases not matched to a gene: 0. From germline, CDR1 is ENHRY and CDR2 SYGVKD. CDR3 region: CAISGTGEETQYF. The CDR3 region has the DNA TGTGCCATCAGTGGGACAGGGGAAGAGACCCAGTACTTC.

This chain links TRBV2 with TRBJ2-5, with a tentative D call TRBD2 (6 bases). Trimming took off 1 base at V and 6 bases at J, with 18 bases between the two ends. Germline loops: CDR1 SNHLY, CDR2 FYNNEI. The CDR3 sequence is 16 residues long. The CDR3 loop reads CASSEGGGDFAKTQYF. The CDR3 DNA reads TGTGCCAGCAGTGAAGGTGGAGGGGACTTTGCGAAGACCCAGTACTTC.

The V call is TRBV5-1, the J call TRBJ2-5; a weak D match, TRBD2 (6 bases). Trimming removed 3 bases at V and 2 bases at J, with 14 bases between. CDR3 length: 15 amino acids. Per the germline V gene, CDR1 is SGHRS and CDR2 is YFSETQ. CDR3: CASSWQGGGQETQYF. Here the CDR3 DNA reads TGCGCCAGCAGCTGGCAGGGAGGAGGGCAAGAGACCCAGTACTTC. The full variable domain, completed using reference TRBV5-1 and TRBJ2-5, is KAGVTQTPRYLIKTRGQQVTLSCSPISGHRSVSWYQQTPGQGLQFLFEYFSETQRNKGNFPGRFSGRQFSNSRSEMNVSTLELGDSALYLCASSWQGGGQETQYFGPGTRLLVL.